The present T cell receptor (beta chain) was sequenced within a study of cytomegalovirus exposure and HLA in healthy donors. Researchers ran the PCR with 60 Vbeta and 13 Jbeta primers. Only in-frame clones appear in the TCRdb table, and some are missing; sequencing was by immunoSEQ multiplex PCR. The table lists around 99,000 clones, 55% to 75% of them singletons. This clone has only a few counts. The junction had 9 bases not matched to a gene; V was cut back by 4 bases and J by 9 bases. Germline loops: CDR1 ENHRY, CDR2 SYGVKD. This CDR3 has 14 amino acids. V and J are TRBV10-3 and TRBJ2-1; 7 bases line up with TRBD2. The sequence derives from a woman in her 70s in good health and CMV-seropositive. Sequencing was carried out using PBMCs. This chain's CDR3 is CAISGRAGGGEQFF. The CDR3 DNA follows: TGTGCCATCAGTGGACGGGCTGGGGGGGGTGAGCAGTTCTTC.